Listed here are 32 T cell receptor beta chains from one sample, sequenced in a study of CD8+ T cells in alopecia areata. As the sequencing template, cDNA was produced by extracting RNA and reverse transcribing it. Profiling relied on immunoSEQ multiplex PCR, and the TCRdb table lists in-frame clones only, not all of them. Of 180,000 or so clones listed, roughly 63% were seen once; the top ten hold approximately 1.7%. The specimen comprised CD4+ T cells sorted from blood, sampled at week 0. These receptors came from a human donor with alopecia areata.

The gene calls are TRBV9 and TRBJ2-2; no firm D call. CDR1 SGDLS and CDR2 YYNGEE come from the germline V gene. The CDR3 length is 16 residues. Trimming left V 0 bases short and J 0 bases short, with 9 bases between. CDR3 coding DNA: TGTGCCAGCAGCGTAGCACCAGGAACGAACACCGGGGAGCTGTTTTTT. Translated, it gives CASSVAPGTNTGELFF.

J is TRBJ2-7 and V is TRBV7-6; 10 nucleotides match TRBD1. Germline V gives CDR1 SGHVS, CDR2 FNYEAQ. V dropped 4 bases and J dropped 3; count of bases not matched to a gene: 3. The CDR3 covers 14 residues. The CDR3 DNA follows: TGTGCCAGCAGCTCGGACAGGGGGGACTACGAGCAGTACTTC. Translating it yields CASSSDRGDYEQYF.

The J gene is TRBJ2-1, the V gene TRBV30; TRBD1 agrees at 7 bases. This CDR3 has 14 amino acids. The V gene's germline CDR1 is GTSNPN and CDR2 SVGIG (reference sequence). Trimming took 5 bases from V and 5 from J; bases not matched to a gene: 9. CDR3 bases: TGTGCCTGGGGACGGAGGACAGGCCACAATGAGCAGTTCTTC. Its protein product is CAWGRRTGHNEQFF.

This clone showed up just once. The chain recombines TRBV11-1 with TRBJ2-7; 9 nucleotides line up with TRBD1. Trimming cost V 6 bases and J 0 bases; bases outside gene matches: 9. Germline-derived CDR1 and CDR2 are SGHAT and FQDESV (reference sequence). The CDR3 is 16 residues long. The CDR3 spells CASRSTGTGSSYEQYF. The CDR3 DNA is TGTGCCAGCAGATCTACCGGGACAGGGAGCTCCTACGAGCAGTACTTC.

The chain employs TRBV9 and TRBJ2-7; 11 positions match TRBD2. CDR1 is SGDLS, CDR2 YYNGEE, per germline. J gave up 10 bases and V 0 bases, and 3 bases lay outside the gene matches. The CDR3 runs 13 residues. The DNA for the CDR3 is TGTGCCAGCAGCGTAGAGGGACTAGCGGATCAGTACTTC. Translation: CASSVEGLADQYF.

CDR3 sequence reads: CAIGADNSPLHF. Here the CDR3 DNA reads TGTGCCATCGGGGCCGATAATTCACCCCTCCACTTT. The J gene is TRBJ1-6, the V gene TRBV2; the D gene is possibly TRBD1 (5 bases). V was cut by 10 bases and J by 5 bases, with 9 bases left in between. CDR3 length equals 12 residues. Germline V gives CDR1 SNHLY, CDR2 FYNNEI.

The chain is built from TRBV28 and TRBJ2-6; D unclear. The CDR3 spans 17 residues. Trimming left V 7 bases short and J 0 bases short, with 16 bases between. Germline CDR1 is MDHEN and CDR2 is SYDVKM. For the CDR3, the DNA is TGTGCCAGCACCGTATCAGTCAGAGTCTCTGGGGCCAACGTCCTGACTTTC. Translating gives CASTVSVRVSGANVLTF.

In its sample, this clone was seen a few times. The chain couples TRBV7-9 to TRBJ2-1; the D is unclear. This CDR3 has 12 residues. Germline V lookup: CDR1 SEHNR, CDR2 FQNEAQ (reference sequence). The V gene lost 4 bases and the J gene lost 9 bases, with 10 bases spanning the gap. The CDR3 DNA sequence: TGTGCCAGCAGCTCACCAGGCGGTGAGCAGTTCTTC. It is translated as CASSSPGGEQFF.

The genes are TRBV9 and TRBJ2-2; tentatively, D is TRBD1 (6 bases). Trimming removed 4 bases at V and 0 bases at J, with 10 bases between. The V gene's germline CDR1 is SGDLS and CDR2 YYNGEE. CDR3 length: 15 amino acids. CDR3 protein: CASSTGTTNTGELFF. The CDR3 nucleotides read TGTGCCAGCAGCACCGGGACAACGAACACCGGGGAGCTGTTTTTT. Together with reference TRBV9 and TRBJ2-2, the CDR3 gives the full variable domain: DSGVTQTPKHLITATGQRVTLRCSPRSGDLSVYWYQQSLDQGLQFLIQYYNGEERAKGNILERFSAQQFPDLHSELNLSSLELGDSALYFCASSTGTTNTGELFFGEGSRLTVL.

This clone was picked up one time. This chain links TRBV25-1 with TRBJ2-2; tentative D call: TRBD2 (5 bases). This CDR3 spans 15 amino acids. Trimming removed 7 bases at V and 7 bases at J, with 19 bases between. CDR1 is MGHDK and CDR2 is SYGVNS in the germline V gene. In DNA form, the CDR3 reads TGTGCCAGCAAGTCCGACTCTAGCCGGGGCGGGGAGCTGTTTTTT. It is translated as CASKSDSSRGGELFF.

V usage is TRBV4-3 and J usage is TRBJ2-3; 15 nucleotides agree with TRBD2. The length of the CDR3 is 18 residues. V was clipped by 4 bases and J by 5 bases; unmatched bases: 10. The germline CDR1 and CDR2 sequences are LGHNA and YSLEER. DNA of the CDR3: TGCGCCAGCAGCCGCCGCGGGACTAGCGGGGGGCGGGGAGATACGCAGTATTTT. It specifies CASSRRGTSGGRGDTQYF.

This clone was observed a few times. The chain links TRBV15 to TRBJ2-5; maybe TRBD1 (5 bases). V was trimmed by 2 bases and J by 1 base, leaving 14 bases between them. The germline V gene has CDR1 LNHNV and CDR2 YYDKDF (reference sequence). CDR3 size: 16 residues. The CDR3 DNA follows: TGTGCCACCAGCAGAAACAATCCAGGGTTCCAAGAGACCCAGTACTTC. Amino acid sequence: CATSRNNPGFQETQYF.

The gene calls are TRBV11-2 and TRBJ2-1; D ambiguous. Trimming stripped 5 bases from V and 3 bases from J, with 5 bases between. CDR1 and CDR2 from the germline V gene are SGHAT and FQNNGV. The CDR3 spans 12 residues. DNA for the CDR3: TGTGCCAGCAGCGAAAACTACAATGAGCAGTTCTTC. The encoded protein is CASSENYNEQFF.

The chain has TRBV9 and TRBJ2-5, with D possibly being TRBD1 (6 bases). V dropped 1 base and J dropped 2 bases, with 15 bases sitting between them. Germline loops: CDR1 SGDLS, CDR2 YYNGEE. This CDR3 region has 16 residues. CDR3 residues: CASSVTGHTIQETQYF. For the CDR3, the DNA is TGTGCCAGCAGCGTAACGGGACACACGATACAAGAGACCCAGTACTTC.

The chain uses TRBV30 and TRBJ1-2; TRBD1 agrees at 10 bases. This CDR3 comprises 11 residues. V was pared by 5 bases and J by 8 bases, with 2 bases of the junction left unmatched. Germline CDR1 is GTSNPN and CDR2 is SVGIG (reference sequence). The CDR3: CAWGTGVGYTF. CDR3 bases: TGTGCCTGGGGGACAGGGGTAGGCTACACCTTC.

V gene TRBV30 combines with J gene TRBJ2-3, with D possibly matching TRBD2 (7 bases). CDR3 length: 14 residues. Between the trimmed V and J ends, which lost 2 bases and 8 bases, there was a span of 17 bases. Germline loops: CDR1 GTSNPN, CDR2 SVGIG (reference sequence). CDR3 sequence reads: CAWSRGAPPATQYF. In nucleotides, the CDR3 is TGTGCCTGGAGTCGGGGGGCCCCCCCAGCTACGCAGTATTTT.

The gene calls are TRBV29-1 and TRBJ1-2; the D is unclear. Germline V gene data show CDR1 as SQVTM and CDR2 as ANQGSEA. V shed 6 bases and J shed 3 bases, with 14 bases lying between them. CDR3 length: 13 residues. The CDR3 bases are TGCAGCGTCAATGACCTGGTTGACTATGGCTACACCTTC. Translation gives CSVNDLVDYGYTF.

The count of this clone is one. The same CDR3 arises from other DNA sequences in this sample as well. The chain joins TRBV30 to TRBJ2-3; D gene unclear. CDR3 length: 12 residues. Germline V gene lookup returns CDR1 GTSNPN and CDR2 SVGIG (reference sequence). The germline V and J ends were trimmed by 0 bases and 5 bases, with 6 bases remaining between them. This CDR3 reads CAWSVSGDTQYF. The CDR3 DNA sequence: TGTGCCTGGAGTGTTTCAGGAGATACGCAGTATTTT.

The chain combines TRBV29-1 with TRBJ2-7; TRBD1 agrees at 9 bases. The CDR3 sequence is 12 residues long. Germline V gene data show CDR1 as SQVTM and CDR2 as ANQGSEA. V trimming: 6 bases; J trimming: 6 bases; junction bases outside the gene matches: 6. CDR3 sequence reads: CSVVRDRAEQYF. The CDR3 DNA is TGCAGCGTGGTAAGGGACAGGGCCGAGCAGTACTTC.

The J gene is TRBJ1-2, the V gene TRBV29-1; weak D call: TRBD1 (5 bases). The V end lost 0 bases, the J end lost 2 bases, and 13 bases lay between the germline ends. Germline V gives CDR1 SQVTM, CDR2 ANQGSEA. The CDR3 contains 15 residues. The CDR3 loop reads CSVEDNPRANYGYTF. As DNA, the CDR3 is TGCAGCGTTGAAGACAACCCCAGGGCCAACTATGGCTACACCTTC.

The chain is built from TRBV14 and TRBJ1-6; no clear D. Per the germline V gene, CDR1 is SGHDN and CDR2 is FVKESK. CDR3 length: 15 residues. V dropped 0 bases and J dropped 4 bases, with 7 bases sitting between them. The CDR3 nucleotides read TGTGCCAGCAGCCAAGATTTTGGATATAATTCACCCCTCCACTTT. It codes for CASSQDFGYNSPLHF.

About this clone itself: The germline gene is not matched at one end of the junction; a read error may be the cause. This sequence joins TRBV5-8 and TRBJ2-1, with TRBD1 matching 9 bases. The CDR3 length is 15 residues. CDR1 is SGHTS, CDR2 YDEGEE, per germline. CDR3 amino acids: CASRLGQGRFHEQFF. The CDR3 nucleotides read TGTGCCAGCAGATTGGGACAGGGAAGATTCCATGAGCAGTTCTTC.

Here the CDR3 reads CAISEGGQGYEQYF. The CDR3 region has the DNA TGTGCCATCAGTGAGGGGGGACAGGGCTACGAGCAGTACTTC. The chain recombines TRBV10-3 with TRBJ2-7, with 9 bases aligning to TRBD1. This CDR3 has 14 residues. V was clipped by 2 bases and J by 3 bases; unmatched bases: 2. Germline V gene sequence: CDR1 ENHRY, CDR2 SYGVKD.

The chain is built from TRBV19 and TRBJ2-1; TRBD2 is a possible D gene (5 bases). Per germline, CDR1 LNHDA and CDR2 SQIVND (reference sequence). V was shortened by 7 bases and J by 2 bases, with 15 bases between the two germline ends. The CDR3 runs to 15 residues. This CDR3 is CASTSGIHTYNEQFF. The CDR3 DNA follows: TGTGCCAGTACCTCCGGGATCCACACCTACAATGAGCAGTTCTTC.

The chain uses TRBV5-6 and TRBJ2-7; weak D call: TRBD2 (5 bases). V was cut by 2 bases and J by 0 bases, with 12 bases left in between. Germline V CDR1 and CDR2: SGHDT, YYEEEE. The length of the CDR3 is 15 residues. CDR3 amino acids: CASSLGLALSYEQYF. In DNA form, the CDR3 reads TGTGCCAGCAGCTTAGGGCTAGCCCTCTCCTACGAGCAGTACTTC.

This clone was observed a handful of times. The same CDR3 is also encoded by other DNA sequences in this sample. This chain uses TRBV29-1 with TRBJ2-1, with 8 positions matching TRBD1. The CDR3 runs to 13 residues. V trimming: 2 bases; J trimming: 6 bases; junction bases outside the gene matches: 3. The germline gives CDR1 SQVTM, CDR2 ANQGSEA. CDR3 in amino acids: CSVEQGARNEQFF. The DNA for the CDR3 is TGCAGCGTTGAACAGGGGGCTCGCAATGAGCAGTTCTTC.

This clone was recorded a few times. This chain joins TRBV30 and TRBJ1-2; D might be TRBD1 (6 bases). Germline V gene lookup returns CDR1 GTSNPN and CDR2 SVGIG (reference sequence). Deletions cut 1 base from V and 7 bases from J, with 19 bases between. The CDR3 totals 15 residues. The CDR3 nucleotides are TGTGCCTGGAGTGCCACGGACAGTCCAAGAGGTGGCTACACCTTC. It translates to CAWSATDSPRGGYTF.

The table lists this clone with a few counts. V gene TRBV27 combines with J gene TRBJ1-2; TRBD1 agrees at 9 bases. The CDR3 has 15 residues. V lost 5 bases to trimming and J lost 4 bases; unmatched junction nucleotides: 8. Germline values: CDR1 MNHEY, CDR2 SMNVEV (reference sequence). The CDR3 reads CASSPDWTGAYGYTF. Written as DNA, the CDR3 is TGTGCCAGCAGTCCAGATTGGACAGGGGCCTATGGCTACACCTTC.

This chain links TRBV2 with TRBJ1-5; TRBD1 matches 8 bases. The CDR3 consists of 17 residues. The trim removed 4 bases at V and 1 base at J, leaving 9 bases unmatched. Germline-derived CDR1 and CDR2 are SNHLY and FYNNEI. The CDR3 loop reads CASSALRTGFSNQPQHF. The CDR3 nucleotides are TGTGCCAGCAGTGCCCTAAGGACAGGGTTCAGCAATCAGCCCCAGCATTTT.

This clone was found once. V usage is TRBV2 and J usage is TRBJ2-2; D unresolved. Trimming removed 8 bases at V and 8 bases at J, with 15 bases between. The CDR3 has 13 amino acids. In germline, CDR1 is SNHLY, CDR2 FYNNEI. The CDR3 region has the DNA TGTGCCAGCGACGGGCAGCAAACGGGGGAGCTGTTTTTT. Translated: CASDGQQTGELFF.

Within the sample, this clone is medium-sized (0.01 to 0.1%). V gene TRBV7-2 combines with J gene TRBJ2-2, with D perhaps given as TRBD1 or TRBD2 (5 bases each). Germline V lookup: CDR1 SGHTA, CDR2 FQGNSA. The ends were cut back, 6 bases at V and 1 base at J, with 9 bases in the middle. The CDR3 sequence is 14 residues long. The CDR3 DNA reads as TGTGCCAGCAGACCGGGACGGAACACCGGGGAGCTGTTTTTT. Protein product: CASRPGRNTGELFF.

This rearrangement joins TRBV25-1 to TRBJ2-7, with 8 positions matching TRBD1. With 6 bases clipped from V and 6 bases from J, the junction kept 7 bases outside the gene matches. This CDR3 region has 13 residues. In germline, CDR1 is MGHDK, CDR2 SYGVNS. This CDR3 is CASRDRVRVEQYF. CDR3 DNA: TGTGCCAGCAGGGACAGGGTTAGGGTCGAGCAGTACTTC.